This T cell receptor beta chain originates from a study of blood T cell repertoires in COVID-19. This clone was seen only once. Germline V gives CDR1 LGHDT, CDR2 YNNKEL (reference sequence). The CDR3 extends over 15 amino acids. V lost 4 bases and J 7 bases, leaving 14 bases between the germline ends. Data came from immunoSEQ multiplex PCR; TCRdb stores just in-frame clones and leaves some out. The sample holds hundreds of thousands of clones; roughly 86% are singletons and the top ten take about 2.5%. The sample consisted of peripheral blood. The chain links TRBV3-1 (or the pseudogene TRBV3-2) to TRBJ1-6; no clear D. This TCR was recovered from a woman aged 60 to 75 with COVID-19, enrolled during active disease. The CDR3 region is CASSLSGSGNSPLHF. Here the CDR3 DNA reads TGTGCCAGCAGCCTCTCTGGGAGCGGCAATTCACCCCTCCACTTT.